What follows are 23 T cell receptor beta chains derived from one specimen sequenced in a study of technical replicates of blood from several donors. Repertoires were generated with immunoSEQ multiplex PCR, while TCRdb's copy carries only in-frame clones and drops some. There are about 93,000 clones in the sample; 95% occur only once, and approximately 0.26% lies in the top ten. The specimen was T cells isolated from PBMCs. The receptors shown here come from a human donor in good health.

V gene TRBV2 combines with J gene TRBJ2-1; TRBD2 might be the D (5 bases). V was trimmed by 4 bases and J by 2 bases, leaving 12 bases between them. Germline V gene sequence: CDR1 SNHLY, CDR2 FYNNEI. This CDR3 has 15 residues. Written as DNA, the CDR3 is TGTGCCAGCAGTGCGCGGGTCCCTACCTACAATGAGCAGTTCTTC. Translated: CASSARVPTYNEQFF.

This clone was detected once. The chain joins TRBV7-3 to TRBJ2-1, with D unclear. V was pared by 4 bases and J by 6 bases, with 10 bases between. Germline loops: CDR1 SGHTA, CDR2 FQGTGA. CDR3 length: 13 residues. The CDR3 DNA sequence: TGTGCCAGCAGCTCCGCTCCAGGCAATGAGCAGTTCTTC. Its protein product is CASSSAPGNEQFF.

DNA of the CDR3: TGTGCCAGCAGCCCCCCCCGGCTAGCCGGCCAAGAGACCCAGTACTTC. Encoded protein: CASSPPRLAGQETQYF. The chain links TRBV7-2 to TRBJ2-5, with D maybe TRBD2 (5 bases). Trimming removed 5 bases at V and 1 base at J, with 17 bases between. Germline loops: CDR1 SGHTA, CDR2 FQGNSA. The CDR3 is 16 residues long.

CDR3 in DNA: TGTGCCAGCAGTGAAAATTCGGGGTCCTACAATGAGCAGTTCTTC. Its translation is CASSENSGSYNEQFF. V gene TRBV6-1 combines with J gene TRBJ2-1; maybe TRBD2 (5 bases). This CDR3 comprises 15 residues. Germline CDR1 MNHNS, CDR2 SASEGT. Between the trimmed V and J ends, which lost 2 bases and 1 base, there was a span of 9 bases.

This clone is a singleton in its sample. This rearrangement joins TRBV9 to TRBJ1-2, with D unresolved. Germline V gene lookup returns CDR1 SGDLS and CDR2 YYNGEE. Deletions cut 3 bases from V and 1 base from J, with 4 bases between. The CDR3 is 12 residues long. The CDR3 DNA reads as TGTGCCAGCAGCGCCAATAACTATGGCTACACCTTC. This encodes CASSANNYGYTF.

V usage is TRBV28 and J usage is TRBJ1-4; D is perhaps TRBD1 (6 bases). The CDR3 runs 16 residues. CDR1 and CDR2 from the germline V gene are MDHEN and SYDVKM. The V end was cut by 6 bases, the J end by 4 bases, with 18 bases between. CDR3 nucleotides: TGTGCCAGCAGCCGGGACACCTTGGGGGTTAATGAAAAACTGTTTTTT. The encoded protein is CASSRDTLGVNEKLFF.

The CDR3: CASSRGYEQYF. As DNA, the CDR3 is TGTGCCAGCAGCCGGGGCTACGAGCAGTACTTC. The chain couples TRBV6-5 to TRBJ2-7; D may be TRBD2 (5 bases). This CDR3 has 11 amino acids. With 6 bases removed from V and 3 bases from J, the gap between germline ends came to 6 bases. CDR1 and CDR2 (germline): MNHEY, SVGAGI.

The chain combines TRBV29-1 with TRBJ1-2, with D possibly matching TRBD1 (6 bases). Germline V lookup: CDR1 SQVTM, CDR2 ANQGSEA. The CDR3 is 17 amino acids. The germline V and J ends were trimmed by 6 bases and 7 bases, with 30 bases remaining between them. The CDR3 reads CSVPGGGHPRRASGYTF. CDR3 DNA: TGCAGCGTCCCTGGGGGGGGACATCCAAGACGGGCTTCTGGCTACACCTTC.

V usage is TRBV27 and J usage is TRBJ2-5, with 12 bases fitting TRBD2. V shed 5 bases and J 5 bases; nucleotides not matched to a gene: 6. The CDR3 loop spans 15 amino acids. Germline values: CDR1 MNHEY, CDR2 SMNVEV (reference sequence). The CDR3 coding sequence is TGTGCCAGCAGTATACTAGCGGGGGGAAGGGAGACCCAGTACTTC. Residues: CASSILAGGRETQYF.

The V call is TRBV11-3, the J call TRBJ1-3; D ambiguous. The CDR3 covers 18 residues. Trimming removed 2 bases at V and 0 bases at J, with 17 bases between. From germline, CDR1 is SGHNT and CDR2 YENEEA. The CDR3 nucleotides are TGTGCCAGCAGCTTATATGGAGGGCAGGCTGTCTCTGGAAACACCATATATTTT. As protein: CASSLYGGQAVSGNTIYF.

This chain links TRBV19 with TRBJ1-5; TRBD1 is a possible D gene (5 bases). V lost 9 bases to trimming and J lost 0 bases, with 15 bases between them. This CDR3 has 15 residues. Germline-derived CDR1 and CDR2 are LNHDA and SQIVND (reference sequence). The CDR3 is CASLDRTYSNQPQHF. In DNA, the CDR3 is TGTGCCAGCCTTGACCGGACATATAGCAATCAGCCCCAGCATTTT.

The chain recombines TRBV7-3 with TRBJ2-1, with no clear D. With 4 bases removed from V and 0 bases from J, the gap between germline ends came to 10 bases. The CDR3 contains 15 residues. CDR1 and CDR2 from the germline V gene are SGHTA and FQGTGA. CDR3 coding DNA: TGTGCCAGCAGCTCCACAGCAACCTCCTACAATGAGCAGTTCTTC. Translation: CASSSTATSYNEQFF.

This chain uses TRBV2 with TRBJ1-1; tentatively, D is TRBD1 (6 bases). This CDR3 spans 14 amino acids. V was shortened by 7 bases and J by 4 bases, with 16 bases between the two germline ends. CDR1 and CDR2 from the germline V gene are SNHLY and FYNNEI. CDR3 sequence reads: CASITRGGPTEAFF. The CDR3 DNA reads TGTGCCAGCATTACTAGGGGGGGCCCCACTGAAGCTTTCTTT.

This clone occurred once. The chain uses TRBV5-6 and TRBJ2-1; a weak D match, TRBD2 (6 bases). Germline V gene lookup returns CDR1 SGHDT and CDR2 YYEEEE. The CDR3 is 15 amino acids. Trimming took 0 bases from V and 4 from J, leaving 11 bases between them. CDR3 bases: TGTGCCAGCAGCTTGGTTGCGGGACCTTACAATGAGCAGTTCTTC. It yields the protein CASSLVAGPYNEQFF.

The genes are TRBV28 and TRBJ2-7; 9 bases are shared with TRBD2. J was trimmed by 0 bases and V by 6 bases; bases with no gene match: 6. This CDR3 contains 15 residues. Germline V CDR1 and CDR2: MDHEN, SYDVKM. The CDR3 loop reads CASSVLSGSSYEQYF. CDR3 nucleotide sequence: TGTGCCAGCAGCGTCCTTAGCGGGAGCTCCTACGAGCAGTACTTC.

J is TRBJ1-1 and V is TRBV6-5, with no clear D. CDR3 length equals 13 residues. The V and J ends lost 6 bases and 4 bases respectively, with 12 bases between them. Germline-derived CDR1 and CDR2 are MNHEY and SVGAGI. CDR3 in DNA: TGTGCCAGCAGACGAATCAGTGGCACTGAAGCTTTCTTT. It codes for CASRRISGTEAFF.

This chain connects TRBV27 to TRBJ2-4; 8 bases map to TRBD1. V gave up 1 base and J gave up 6 bases; unmatched junction bases: 8. The germline V gene has CDR1 MNHEY and CDR2 SMNVEV (reference sequence). CDR3 length equals 16 residues. The CDR3 DNA reads as TGTGCCAGCAGTTTATTAGGGACAGGAACAGCAAACATTCAGTACTTC. It translates to CASSLLGTGTANIQYF.

The chain couples TRBV2 to TRBJ2-2; 10 positions agree with TRBD1. In germline, CDR1 is SNHLY, CDR2 FYNNEI. V lost 6 bases and J lost 2; bases outside the gene matches: 3. The CDR3 is 15 amino acids. The CDR3 loop reads CASRGTGANTGELFF. For the CDR3, the DNA is TGTGCCAGCAGGGGGACAGGGGCTAACACCGGGGAGCTGTTTTTT.

V is TRBV28 and J is TRBJ2-7, with D possibly matching TRBD2 (9 bases). The CDR3 is 18 amino acids. The germline CDR1 and CDR2 sequences are MDHEN and SYDVKM. V lost 6 bases, J lost 3 bases, and 27 bases lay in between. The CDR3 here is CASRQIRGPFSGGYEQYF. The DNA of the CDR3 is TGTGCCAGCAGGCAAATCAGGGGGCCTTTTAGCGGGGGCTACGAGCAGTACTTC. The full variable domain, in which reference TRBV28 and TRBJ2-7 provide the parts outside the CDR3, is DVKVTQSSRYLVKRTGEKVFLECVQDMDHENMFWYRQDPGLGLRLIYFSYDVKMKEKGDIPEGYSVSREKKERFSLILESASTNQTSMYLCASRQIRGPFSGGYEQYFGPGTRLTVT.

This chain joins TRBV4-1 and TRBJ2-1; maybe TRBD1 (6 bases). The CDR3 loop spans 15 amino acids. Germline lookup yields CDR1 MGHRA and CDR2 YSYEKL. V lost 0 bases and J lost 5, with 11 bases in between. The DNA of the CDR3 is TGCGCCAGCAGCCAAGATACAGGGCCGGACAATGAGCAGTTCTTC. This translates into CASSQDTGPDNEQFF.

CDR3 protein: CASSIFVTGNQPQHF. The CDR3 DNA sequence: TGTGCCAGTAGTATTTTTGTAACTGGCAATCAGCCCCAGCATTTT. This chain links TRBV19 with TRBJ1-5; the D is unclear. The CDR3 is made up of 15 amino acids. Germline V gene data show CDR1 as LNHDA and CDR2 as SQIVND (reference sequence). The germline V and J ends were trimmed by 3 bases and 2 bases, with 11 bases remaining between them.

This rearrangement joins TRBV5-1 to TRBJ2-7; possible D gene TRBD1, 8 bases. Germline V gene data show CDR1 as SGHRS and CDR2 as YFSETQ. The length of the CDR3 is 16 residues. V lost 1 base and J 0 bases, leaving 14 bases between the germline ends. CDR3 sequence: CASSLPTGGASYEQYF. The CDR3, as DNA: TGCGCCAGCAGCTTGCCAACAGGGGGGGCCTCCTACGAGCAGTACTTC.

The V call is TRBV28, the J call TRBJ1-2; weak D call: TRBD1 (6 bases). The CDR3 extends over 13 amino acids. V lost 6 bases and J 4 bases, leaving 12 bases between the germline ends. Germline V gene sequence: CDR1 MDHEN, CDR2 SYDVKM. DNA of the CDR3: TGTGCCAGCAGGGGACATCTAACCTATGGCTACACCTTC. The encoded protein is CASRGHLTYGYTF.